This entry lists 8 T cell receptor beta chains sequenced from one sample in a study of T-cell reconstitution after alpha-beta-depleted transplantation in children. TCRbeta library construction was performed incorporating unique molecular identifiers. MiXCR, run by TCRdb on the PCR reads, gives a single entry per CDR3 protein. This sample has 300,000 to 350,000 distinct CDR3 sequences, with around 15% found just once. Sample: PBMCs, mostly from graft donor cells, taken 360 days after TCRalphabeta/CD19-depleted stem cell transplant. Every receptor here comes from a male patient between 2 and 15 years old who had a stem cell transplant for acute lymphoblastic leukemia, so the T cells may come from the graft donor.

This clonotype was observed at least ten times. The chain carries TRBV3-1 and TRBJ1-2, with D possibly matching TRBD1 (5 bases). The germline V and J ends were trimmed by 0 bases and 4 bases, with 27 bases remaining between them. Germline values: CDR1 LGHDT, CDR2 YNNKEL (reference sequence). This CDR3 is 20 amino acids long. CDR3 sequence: CASSQDWVFGGSATTYGYTF. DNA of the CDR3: TGTGCCAGCAGCCAAGATTGGGTCTTTGGGGGATCCGCCACAACCTATGGCTACACCTTC.

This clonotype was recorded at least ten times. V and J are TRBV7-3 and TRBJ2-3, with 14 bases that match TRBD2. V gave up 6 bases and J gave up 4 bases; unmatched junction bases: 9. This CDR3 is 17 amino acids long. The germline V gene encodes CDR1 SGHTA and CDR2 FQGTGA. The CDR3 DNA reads TGTGCCAGCAGTCGGGGACTAGCGGGAGTCAGCGCAGATACGCAGTATTTT. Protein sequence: CASSRGLAGVSADTQYF.

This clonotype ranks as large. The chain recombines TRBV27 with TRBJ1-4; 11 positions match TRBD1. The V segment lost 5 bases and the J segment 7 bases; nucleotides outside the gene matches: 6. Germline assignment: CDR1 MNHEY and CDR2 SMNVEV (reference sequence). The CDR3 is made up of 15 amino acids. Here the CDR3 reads CASSVGQGASEKLFF. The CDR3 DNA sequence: TGTGCCAGCAGTGTCGGACAGGGGGCTTCTGAAAAACTGTTTTTT.

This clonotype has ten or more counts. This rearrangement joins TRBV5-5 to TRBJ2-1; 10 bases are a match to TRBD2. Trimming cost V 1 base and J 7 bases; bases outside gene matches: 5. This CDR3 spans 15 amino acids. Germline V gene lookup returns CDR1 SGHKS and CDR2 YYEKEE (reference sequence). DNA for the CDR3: TGTGCCAGCAGCTTGACTAGCGGGACTCGTAATGAGCAGTTCTTC. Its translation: CASSLTSGTRNEQFF.

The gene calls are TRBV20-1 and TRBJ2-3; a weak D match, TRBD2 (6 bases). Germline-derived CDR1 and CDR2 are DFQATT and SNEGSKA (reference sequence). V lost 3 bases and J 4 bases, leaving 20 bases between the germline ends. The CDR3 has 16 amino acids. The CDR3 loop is CSASPIGAGWADTQYF. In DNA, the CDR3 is TGCAGTGCTAGTCCCATCGGGGCGGGGTGGGCAGATACGCAGTATTTT.

CDR3 sequence (DNA): TGTGCCACCAGCAGGCTGACTAGCGGGAGGGCCGTCGAGCAGTTCTTC. The encoded protein is CATSRLTSGRAVEQFF. The rearrangement uses TRBV15 and TRBJ2-1; 14 bases align to TRBD2. This CDR3 contains 16 residues. V trimming: 3 bases; J trimming: 10 bases; junction bases outside the gene matches: 8. In germline, CDR1 is LNHNV, CDR2 YYDKDF (reference sequence).

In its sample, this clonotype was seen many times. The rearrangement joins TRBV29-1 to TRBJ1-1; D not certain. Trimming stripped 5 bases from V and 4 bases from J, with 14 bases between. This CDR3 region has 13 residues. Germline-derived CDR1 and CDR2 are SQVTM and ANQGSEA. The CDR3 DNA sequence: TGCAGCGTTACCCCGTTCTTAGGCACTGAAGCTTTCTTT. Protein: CSVTPFLGTEAFF.

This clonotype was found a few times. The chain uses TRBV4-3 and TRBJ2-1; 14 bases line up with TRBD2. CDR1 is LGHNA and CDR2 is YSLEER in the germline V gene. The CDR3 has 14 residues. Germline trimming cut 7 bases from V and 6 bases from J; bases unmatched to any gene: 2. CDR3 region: CASKTSGRANEQFF. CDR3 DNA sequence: TGCGCCAGCAAGACTAGCGGGAGGGCCAATGAGCAGTTCTTC.